One sample yielded the 30 T cell receptor beta chains listed below, sequenced in a study of blood T cell repertoires in COVID-19. This table comes from immunoSEQ multiplex PCR, and its TCRdb copy is limited to in-frame clones, with some not included. Of approximately 180,000 clones in the sample, around 80% are singletons; the top ten hold around 16%. Sequencing was performed on PBMCs or T cells enriched from blood (not recorded which). All receptors derive from a woman aged 45-65 years with acute COVID-19.

This chain uses TRBV5-4 with TRBJ2-2; 9 positions agree with TRBD1. V shed 7 bases and J 7 bases; nucleotides not matched to a gene: 11. This CDR3 has 15 residues. Germline V gene lookup returns CDR1 SGHNT and CDR2 YYREEE (reference sequence). CDR3 in DNA: TGTGCCAGCTACCTACAGGGGGCTATTAACGGGGAGCTGTTTTTT. This encodes CASYLQGAINGELFF.

V usage is TRBV19 and J usage is TRBJ2-7; 9 nucleotides line up with TRBD1. Germline loops: CDR1 LNHDA, CDR2 SQIVND (reference sequence). J was trimmed by 7 bases and V by 5 bases; bases with no gene match: 12. CDR3 size: 15 residues. CDR3 nucleotide sequence: TGTGCCAGTAGTGCGATGACAGGGGGGATGTCTGAGCAGTACGTC. This codes for CASSAMTGGMSEQYV.

A few counts support this clone. The chain combines TRBV7-8 with TRBJ1-4; D gene ambiguous. Germline V gene data show CDR1 as SGHVS and CDR2 as FQNEAQ. The V gene lost 5 bases and the J gene lost 4 bases, with 11 bases spanning the gap. CDR3 length: 14 residues. As DNA, the CDR3 is TGTGCCAGCAGCGCCGGGAAGAATAATGAAAAACTGTTTTTT. Encoded protein: CASSAGKNNEKLFF.

The rearrangement links TRBV28 to TRBJ2-5; TRBD1 is a possible D gene (6 bases). Looked up from germline, CDR1 is MDHEN and CDR2 is SYDVKM. The V end was cut by 4 bases, the J end by 4 bases, with 13 bases between. This CDR3 has 14 residues. The CDR3 DNA reads as TGTGCCAGCAGTTCCCCAGGGGCAGGAGAGACCCAGTACTTC. It yields the protein CASSSPGAGETQYF.

J is TRBJ2-2 and V is TRBV9, with 7 nucleotides matching TRBD2. V shed 3 bases and J 3 bases; nucleotides not matched to a gene: 11. Germline V gene sequence: CDR1 SGDLS, CDR2 YYNGEE. The CDR3 totals 17 residues. As DNA, the CDR3 is TGTGCCAGCAGCGCCCCTCTCAGCGGGGCTGACACCGGGGAGCTGTTTTTT. This encodes CASSAPLSGADTGELFF.

The gene calls are TRBV11-2 and TRBJ2-5; D is perhaps TRBD2 (5 bases). Deletions cut 3 bases from V and 2 bases from J, with 19 bases between. The germline V gene encodes CDR1 SGHAT and CDR2 FQNNGV. The CDR3 spans 17 residues. CDR3 DNA sequence: TGTGCCAGCAGCTTGGTGGGGAGTGGAGCCGGGCAAGAGACCCAGTACTTC. Protein sequence: CASSLVGSGAGQETQYF.

The rearrangement uses TRBV7-3 and TRBJ2-2; 9 bases match TRBD2. The germline V gene has CDR1 SGHTA and CDR2 FQGTGA. The CDR3 loop spans 12 amino acids. Losses at the gene ends were 8 bases for V and 12 bases for J; bases not matched to a gene: 7. The DNA for the CDR3 is TGTGCCAGCGAATCAGCGGGGGGACAGCTGTTTTTT. It translates to CASESAGGQLFF.

V is TRBV2 and J is TRBJ2-7, with no clear D. Between the trimmed V and J ends, which lost 4 bases and 4 bases, there was a span of 11 bases. The germline V gene has CDR1 SNHLY and CDR2 FYNNEI. CDR3 length: 13 amino acids. CDR3 nucleotides: TGTGCCAGCAGTGGGGCAGCTGGATACGAGCAGTACGTC. This gives the protein CASSGAAGYEQYV.

This clone came up a few times. This chain uses TRBV7-3 with TRBJ1-1; no reliable D call. CDR1 and CDR2 from the germline V gene are SGHTA and FQGTGA. The V and J ends lost 3 bases and 1 base respectively, with 6 bases between them. The CDR3 extends over 13 amino acids. The CDR3 DNA follows: TGTGCCAGCAGCTTCGGGTGGAACACTGAAGCTTTCTTT. Protein product: CASSFGWNTEAFF.

V and J are TRBV27 and TRBJ1-2; D is uncertain. In germline, CDR1 is MNHEY, CDR2 SMNVEV (reference sequence). V lost 4 bases and J lost 8, with 14 bases in between. The CDR3 has 13 amino acids. The CDR3 nucleotides read TGTGCCAGCAGTTCCCTAGGTAGTGGGGGCTACACCTTC. Translating gives CASSSLGSGGYTF.

This chain connects TRBV27 to TRBJ1-3; no definite D call. V was pared by 8 bases and J by 0 bases, with 14 bases between. The CDR3 is made up of 15 amino acids. Germline V CDR1 and CDR2: MNHEY, SMNVEV (reference sequence). The CDR3 sequence is CASSDAGSSGNTIYF. The CDR3 nucleotides read TGTGCCAGCTCCGACGCGGGGAGCTCTGGAAACACCATATATTTT.

The chain combines TRBV10-1 with TRBJ2-1; a weak D match, TRBD1 (5 bases). Germline V gene lookup returns CDR1 WNHNN and CDR2 SYGVQD (reference sequence). The V gene lost 0 bases and the J gene lost 5 bases, with 20 bases spanning the gap. The CDR3 is 18 residues long. The CDR3 DNA follows: TGCGCCAGCAGTGAGTCTCCCCTCGAGACAGTAAGACACAATGAGCAGTTCTTC. Amino acids: CASSESPLETVRHNEQFF.

The V and J genes are TRBV5-6 and TRBJ2-5; D possibly corresponds to TRBD1 (6 bases). Looked up from germline, CDR1 is SGHDT and CDR2 is YYEEEE. This CDR3 is 13 amino acids long. Trimming stripped 3 bases from V and 5 bases from J, with 11 bases between. This chain's CDR3 is CASSSTGKETQYF. CDR3 in DNA: TGTGCCAGCAGCTCCACAGGGAAGGAGACCCAGTACTTC.

J is TRBJ2-7 and V is TRBV28; 8 nucleotides match TRBD2. After removal of 3 bases from V and 6 bases from J, the junction contained 4 bases not matched to a gene. The CDR3 contains 13 residues. The germline V gene has CDR1 MDHEN and CDR2 SYDVKM. CDR3 sequence: CASSFSGGVEQYV. The CDR3 DNA sequence: TGTGCCAGCAGTTTCTCCGGGGGGGTCGAGCAGTACGTC.

This chain links TRBV7-8 with TRBJ2-2; TRBD2 aligns across 10 bases. V dropped 7 bases and J dropped 7; count of bases not matched to a gene: 12. CDR3 length equals 16 residues. In germline, CDR1 is SGHVS, CDR2 FQNEAQ. In DNA, the CDR3 is TGTGCCAGCACCCCTCGGGCTAGCGGGGGAAGCGGGGAGCTGTTTTTT. It yields the protein CASTPRASGGSGELFF.

This sequence joins TRBV6-5 and TRBJ2-2; a possible D gene is TRBD2 (6 bases). Germline CDR1 and CDR2: MNHEY and SVGAGI. The CDR3 sequence is 12 residues long. V was pared by 5 bases and J by 9 bases, with 10 bases between. CDR3 sequence: CASSSGLRELFF. Written as DNA, the CDR3 is TGTGCCAGCAGTAGCGGGCTTCGGGAGCTGTTTTTT.

This clone is labeled medium-sized. The chain has TRBV28 and TRBJ2-7, with a tentative D call TRBD1 (6 bases). The CDR3 spans 15 residues. The germline gives CDR1 MDHEN, CDR2 SYDVKM. Trimming pared 1 base from V and 4 bases from J, leaving 14 bases between. The CDR3 nucleotides read TGTGCCAGCAGTTTATTTCGGGACACTGAATACGAGCAGTACGTC. Translation gives CASSLFRDTEYEQYV.

J is TRBJ1-2 and V is TRBV5-4, with 8 nucleotides matching TRBD1. The CDR3 totals 13 residues. The germline V gene encodes CDR1 SGHNT and CDR2 YYREEE (reference sequence). The trim removed 8 bases at V and 8 bases at J, leaving 11 bases unmatched. CDR3 residues: CASRTGQGEGYTF. CDR3 in DNA: TGTGCCAGTAGAACAGGACAGGGTGAGGGCTACACCTTC.

This rearrangement joins TRBV24-1 to TRBJ2-1, with 10 bases matching TRBD1. With V trimmed by 5 bases and J by 3 bases, 24 bases remained unmatched. CDR1 is KGHDR and CDR2 is SFDVKD in the germline V gene. The CDR3 consists of 22 residues. CDR3 bases: TGTGCCACCAGTGCTTGGGACAGGGGTATTCGGGATCGGGCGGGGGGCTACAATGAGCAGTTCTTC. Translation: CATSAWDRGIRDRAGGYNEQFF.

This chain uses TRBV4-1 with TRBJ1-2, with D unclear. This CDR3 spans 14 amino acids. The V gene's germline CDR1 is MGHRA and CDR2 YSYEKL. V was clipped by 0 bases and J by 5 bases, with 10 bases between them. CDR3 DNA sequence: TGCGCCAGCAGCCAAGAGGGCCGAGCTTATGGCTACACCTTC. It translates to CASSQEGRAYGYTF.

The table lists this clone with a few counts. V and J are TRBV5-1 and TRBJ2-2; TRBD1 aligns across 12 bases. CDR3 length: 16 amino acids. CDR1 SGHRS and CDR2 YFSETQ come from the germline V gene. With 1 base clipped from V and 6 bases from J, the junction kept 4 bases outside the gene matches. The CDR3 loop is CASSLQGQGASGELFF. CDR3 bases: TGCGCCAGCAGCTTGCAGGGACAGGGGGCGTCCGGGGAGCTGTTTTTT.

This clone was observed a handful of times. The chain combines TRBV28 with TRBJ1-3; unclear D gene. V lost 3 bases and J lost 3, with 3 bases in between. There are 12 residues in the CDR3. Germline values: CDR1 MDHEN, CDR2 SYDVKM. Here the CDR3 reads CASSFNGNTIYF. As DNA, the CDR3 is TGTGCCAGCAGTTTCAATGGAAACACCATATATTTT.

This rearrangement joins TRBV5-1 to TRBJ1-6; perhaps TRBD1 as D (6 bases). Trimming shortened V by 4 bases and J by 9 bases, and 17 bases separated the two germline ends. The CDR3 contains 15 residues. Germline assignment: CDR1 SGHRS and CDR2 YFSETQ. The CDR3 DNA sequence: TGCGCCAGCAGCGCGGCAGGGGAGTATCGTTCACCCCTCCACTTT. As protein: CASSAAGEYRSPLHF.

The chain links TRBV27 to TRBJ2-3; D not resolved. This CDR3 region has 15 residues. Germline V gene sequence: CDR1 MNHEY, CDR2 SMNVEV (reference sequence). The V and J ends lost 4 bases and 4 bases respectively, with 15 bases between them. CDR3 loop: CASSSPFLAADTQYF. The CDR3 region has the DNA TGTGCCAGCAGTTCCCCCTTCTTAGCCGCAGATACGCAGTATTTT.

This chain links TRBV2 with TRBJ2-3; weak D call: TRBD1 (6 bases). With 4 bases removed from V and 8 bases from J, the gap between germline ends came to 19 bases. Germline CDR1 and CDR2: SNHLY and FYNNEI. The CDR3 totals 15 residues. The CDR3 reads CASSVLGQEAGTQYF. The CDR3 DNA sequence: TGTGCCAGCAGTGTGTTGGGACAAGAGGCTGGTACGCAGTATTTT.

The chain couples TRBV5-5 to TRBJ1-5; unclear D gene. Trimming took 4 bases from V and 2 from J, leaving 13 bases between them. CDR1 and CDR2 (germline): SGHKS, YYEKEE (reference sequence). The CDR3 runs to 15 residues. CDR3 sequence: CASSGGSHGNQPQHF. CDR3 bases: TGTGCCAGCAGCGGAGGGTCTCACGGCAATCAGCCCCAGCATTTT. Filled out from reference TRBV5-5 and TRBJ1-5, the complete variable domain reads DAGVTQSPTHLIKTRGQQVTLRCSPISGHKSVSWYQQVLGQGPQFIFQYYEKEERGRGNFPDRFSARQFPNYSSELNVNALLLGDSALYLCASSGGSHGNQPQHFGDGTRLSIL.

The chain employs TRBV11-2 and TRBJ2-5; D is unresolved. The CDR3 is made up of 15 amino acids. V was pared by 6 bases and J by 2 bases, with 16 bases between. Per germline, CDR1 SGHAT and CDR2 FQNNGV. CDR3 amino acids: CASSLSHSVQETQYF. The CDR3 region has the DNA TGTGCCAGCAGTCTCTCTCACAGTGTTCAAGAGACCCAGTACTTC.

The chain uses TRBV2 and TRBJ2-5, with 7 bases lining up with TRBD1. From germline, CDR1 is SNHLY and CDR2 FYNNEI. The CDR3 is made up of 14 amino acids. V shed 7 bases and J 1 base; nucleotides not matched to a gene: 6. The CDR3 DNA reads as TGTGCCAGCAAGGCCAGACAGGGCCAAGAGACCCAGTACTTC. Protein product: CASKARQGQETQYF.

The J gene is TRBJ1-5, the V gene TRBV19; D ambiguous. V lost 7 bases and J 7 bases, leaving 26 bases between the germline ends. The length of the CDR3 is 17 residues. The germline CDR1 and CDR2 sequences are LNHDA and SQIVND (reference sequence). The CDR3 region is CASIRMEAGRLAQPQHF. CDR3 nucleotides: TGTGCCAGTATCCGAATGGAGGCCGGTCGACTAGCCCAGCCCCAGCATTTT. Based on the CDR3 plus reference TRBV19 and TRBJ1-5, the full variable domain is DGGITQSPKYLFRKEGQNVTLSCEQNLNHDAMYWYRQDPGQGLRLIYYSQIVNDFQKGDIAEGYSVSREKKESFPLTVTSAQKNPTAFYLCASIRMEAGRLAQPQHFGDGTRLSIL.

This clone was observed once. The J gene is TRBJ2-6, the V gene TRBV7-2; D is unresolved. V lost 5 bases, J lost 0 bases, and 11 bases lay in between. CDR3 length: 16 residues. The germline V gene encodes CDR1 SGHTA and CDR2 FQGNSA. The CDR3 reads CASSQQPSSGANVLTF. The CDR3 DNA sequence: TGTGCCAGCAGCCAACAACCAAGCTCTGGGGCCAACGTCCTGACTTTC.